Listed here are 32 T cell receptor beta chains from one sample, sequenced in a study of PD-1 blockade in mismatch repair-deficient tumors (dated by TCRdb to the late 2010s). Library preparation was by the immunoSEQ multiplex PCR assay. Drawn from immuneACCESS, this table holds only the in-frame rearrangements with V and J called that TCRdb kept. Clones are partly lost; checked studies trace under half to an unresolved V gene and leave the rest unexplained. The sample profile shows about 120,000 clones; 85% to 90% of them were found once. The ten largest clones represent roughly 14% of the sample. This specimen was peripheral blood, taken 44 weeks after starting pembrolizumab. These receptors all stem from an adult with mismatch repair-deficient cancer.

CDR3 region: CASSPGQGNTEAFF. The CDR3 region has the DNA TGCGCCAGCAGCCCGGGACAGGGAAACACTGAAGCTTTCTTT. The genes are TRBV5-1 and TRBJ1-1; 9 positions agree with TRBD1. The CDR3 is 14 amino acids. CDR1 and CDR2 (germline): SGHRS, YFSETQ. After removal of 4 bases from V and 2 bases from J, the junction contained 3 bases not matched to a gene.

The chain is built from TRBV5-6 and TRBJ1-5; no clear D. Germline V lookup: CDR1 SGHDT, CDR2 YYEEEE. With 4 bases removed from V and 6 bases from J, the gap between germline ends came to 11 bases. The CDR3 totals 13 residues. As DNA, the CDR3 is TGTGCCAGCAGCCGGAGAAGGGCTCAGCCCCAGCATTTT. It encodes CASSRRRAQPQHF.

The V gene is TRBV11-3, the J gene TRBJ2-7, with 7 bases matching TRBD2. The CDR3 covers 15 residues. After removal of 2 bases from V and 4 bases from J, the junction contained 8 bases not matched to a gene. Germline assignment: CDR1 SGHNT and CDR2 YENEEA. DNA for the CDR3: TGTGCCAGCAGCTTACTACCGGGACTAACGTACGAGCAGTACTTC. Translated: CASSLLPGLTYEQYF.

The CDR3 region has the DNA TGTGCCAGCAGCTTTAGCGGGAAAAACTACGAGCAGTACTTC. Its protein is CASSFSGKNYEQYF. V is TRBV5-6 and J is TRBJ2-7; 8 positions agree with TRBD2. CDR3 length: 14 amino acids. J gave up 3 bases and V 2 bases, and 4 bases lay outside the gene matches. CDR1 is SGHDT and CDR2 is YYEEEE in the germline V gene.

CDR3 amino acids: CASSLYGTGRNYEQYF. The CDR3 bases are TGTGCCAGCAGTTTATATGGGACAGGCCGAAACTACGAGCAGTACTTC. J is TRBJ2-7 and V is TRBV28; 8 nucleotides line up with TRBD1. The CDR3 is made up of 16 amino acids. Germline V lookup: CDR1 MDHEN, CDR2 SYDVKM. V was clipped by 1 base and J by 3 bases; unmatched bases: 8.

The V and J genes are TRBV5-4 and TRBJ1-1, with D possibly matching TRBD1 (6 bases). This CDR3 has 14 residues. V lost 0 bases and J 6 bases, leaving 12 bases between the germline ends. CDR1 and CDR2 from the germline V gene are SGHNT and YYREEE (reference sequence). The DNA of the CDR3 is TGTGCCAGCAGCTTGGCGACAGGTCTCCCTGAAGCTTTCTTT. This codes for CASSLATGLPEAFF.

This rearrangement joins TRBV5-6 to TRBJ2-5, with 7 positions matching TRBD1. In germline, CDR1 is SGHDT, CDR2 YYEEEE. The V segment lost 1 base and the J segment 7 bases; nucleotides outside the gene matches: 10. The CDR3 is 15 amino acids. CDR3: CASSLSRQGPWTQYF. The CDR3 DNA reads TGTGCCAGCAGCTTGTCGCGACAGGGCCCCTGGACCCAGTACTTC.

The chain has TRBV30 and TRBJ2-7, with D perhaps TRBD1 (5 bases). CDR3 length equals 12 residues. CDR1 is GTSNPN, CDR2 SVGIG, per germline (reference sequence). Trimming shortened V by 4 bases and J by 2 bases, and 9 bases separated the two germline ends. The CDR3 protein is CAWKWGAYEQYF. The CDR3 nucleotides are TGTGCCTGGAAATGGGGCGCCTACGAGCAGTACTTC.

This chain links TRBV6-5 with TRBJ2-7; 7 bases agree with TRBD1. Germline CDR1 and CDR2: MNHEY and SVGAGI. With V trimmed by 4 bases and J by 3 bases, 6 bases remained unmatched. The CDR3 totals 14 residues. The DNA for the CDR3 is TGTGCCAGCAGTTGGGACAGAACCAACTACGAGCAGTACTTC. This encodes CASSWDRTNYEQYF.

This clone was seen a single time. V is TRBV30 and J is TRBJ2-1, with TRBD2 matching 7 bases. The CDR3 contains 13 residues. V was pared by 4 bases and J by 10 bases, with 10 bases of the junction left unmatched. Per the germline V gene, CDR1 is GTSNPN and CDR2 is SVGIG (reference sequence). Here the CDR3 DNA reads TGTGCCTGGACTCGGGGGGAGCAATTGGAGCAGTTCTTC. Protein sequence: CAWTRGEQLEQFF.

This chain connects TRBV10-3 to TRBJ2-2; the D gene is possibly TRBD1 (6 bases). Germline V gene data show CDR1 as ENHRY and CDR2 as SYGVKD. This CDR3 has 14 amino acids. V gave up 7 bases and J gave up 6 bases, with 15 bases separating them. The CDR3 sequence is CAITSLKGAGELFF. CDR3 in DNA: TGTGCCATCACCTCGTTAAAGGGGGCCGGGGAGCTGTTTTTT.

The chain links TRBV5-6 to TRBJ1-5; D is undetermined. This CDR3 region has 13 residues. Trimming removed 2 bases at V and 5 bases at J, with 8 bases between. Per germline, CDR1 SGHDT and CDR2 YYEEEE. The CDR3 coding sequence is TGTGCCAGCAGCTTATGGGCAGATCAGCCCCAGCATTTT. Protein: CASSLWADQPQHF.

This clone was detected only once. The chain is built from TRBV7-9 and TRBJ2-7, with a tentative D call TRBD2 (6 bases). From germline, CDR1 is SEHNR and CDR2 FQNEAQ (reference sequence). Trimming removed 1 base at V and 2 bases at J, with 12 bases between. The CDR3 loop spans 15 amino acids. The CDR3 coding sequence is TGTGCCAGCAGCTTAGTGGATAGCGGAGCCTACGAGCAGTACTTC. It codes for CASSLVDSGAYEQYF. Full variable domain (outside the CDR3, taken from reference TRBV7-9 and TRBJ2-7): DTGVSQNPRHKITKRGQNVTFRCDPISEHNRLYWYRQTLGQGPEFLTYFQNEAQLEKSRLLSDRFSAERPKGSFSTLEIQRTEQGDSAMYLCASSLVDSGAYEQYFGPGTRLTVT.

The rearrangement links TRBV5-4 to TRBJ2-7; TRBD2 might be the D (5 bases). Germline V gene data show CDR1 as SGHNT and CDR2 as YYREEE (reference sequence). This CDR3 spans 15 amino acids. The V gene lost 0 bases and the J gene lost 1 base, with 11 bases spanning the gap. The CDR3 bases are TGTGCCAGCAGCTTGGCTGGAGGCCCGTCCTACGAGCAGTACTTC. Amino acid sequence: CASSLAGGPSYEQYF.

The chain is built from TRBV7-9 and TRBJ2-1; 15 bases line up with TRBD2. CDR1 and CDR2 from the germline V gene are SEHNR and FQNEAQ (reference sequence). The CDR3 spans 17 residues. Germline trimming cut 4 bases from V and 7 bases from J; bases unmatched to any gene: 8. The CDR3 DNA reads as TGTGCCAGCAGCTCCGGGACTAGCGGGAGGAGGAAAAATGAGCAGTTCTTC. Translating gives CASSSGTSGRRKNEQFF.

The rearrangement uses TRBV5-4 and TRBJ2-6, with 7 bases aligning to TRBD2. V shed 1 base, J shed 4 bases, and the junction held 5 bases outside the gene matches. Germline CDR1 reads SGHNT; CDR2 reads YYREEE (reference sequence). The CDR3 extends over 16 amino acids. The CDR3 protein is CASSLKRGFGANVLTF. The DNA of the CDR3 is TGTGCCAGCAGCTTGAAGCGGGGTTTCGGGGCCAACGTCCTGACTTTC.

CDR3 sequence: CAWREVGRLSGANVLTF. As DNA, the CDR3 is TGTGCCTGGAGGGAAGTTGGACGGCTCTCTGGGGCCAACGTCCTGACTTTC. This rearrangement joins TRBV30 to TRBJ2-6; D unresolved. Per the germline V gene, CDR1 is GTSNPN and CDR2 is SVGIG (reference sequence). The CDR3 spans 17 residues. V dropped 3 bases and J dropped 0 bases, with 15 bases sitting between them.

The chain combines TRBV19 with TRBJ1-5; 7 bases agree with TRBD1. The CDR3 has 13 amino acids. V lost 8 bases, J lost 3 bases, and 4 bases stayed unmatched. In germline, CDR1 is LNHDA, CDR2 SQIVND (reference sequence). CDR3: CASGTVLNQPQHF. In DNA, the CDR3 is TGTGCCAGTGGGACAGTACTCAATCAGCCCCAGCATTTT.

V and J are TRBV6-5 and TRBJ2-1; tentative D call: TRBD1 (5 bases). This CDR3 contains 13 residues. The V end lost 8 bases, the J end lost 9 bases, and 17 bases lay between the germline ends. Per the germline V gene, CDR1 is MNHEY and CDR2 is SVGAGI. CDR3 residues: CASGPSGSLEQFF. The CDR3 nucleotides are TGTGCCAGCGGCCCCTCAGGGTCACTTGAGCAGTTCTTC.

J is TRBJ2-7 and V is TRBV7-9; D possibly corresponds to TRBD1 (5 bases). With 5 bases removed from V and 3 bases from J, the gap between germline ends came to 20 bases. Germline CDR1 reads SEHNR; CDR2 reads FQNEAQ (reference sequence). The CDR3 is 16 amino acids. The CDR3 protein is CASSKGHRGNHYEQYF. The CDR3 region has the DNA TGTGCCAGCAGCAAAGGACATCGCGGAAATCACTACGAGCAGTACTTC.

This clone showed up just a few times. This chain uses TRBV6-6 with TRBJ2-7; 8 positions match TRBD2. J was trimmed by 1 base and V by 3 bases; bases with no gene match: 2. The CDR3 extends over 14 amino acids. CDR1 MNHNY and CDR2 SVGAGI come from the germline V gene (reference sequence). The CDR3 DNA is TGTGCCAGCAGTTATAGCGGGGATTCCTACGAGCAGTACTTC. Translated: CASSYSGDSYEQYF.

The chain has TRBV11-2 and TRBJ2-7; 10 nucleotides line up with TRBD1. The junction had 4 bases not matched to a gene; V was cut back by 3 bases and J by 2 bases. This CDR3 has 15 residues. In germline, CDR1 is SGHAT, CDR2 FQNNGV. CDR3 in DNA: TGTGCCAGCAGCTTCCAGGACAGGGGGACCTACGAGCAGTACTTC. Protein product: CASSFQDRGTYEQYF.

V and J are TRBV25-1 and TRBJ2-2, with 8 positions matching TRBD1. Germline values: CDR1 MGHDK, CDR2 SYGVNS. The CDR3 has 14 amino acids. After removal of 3 bases from V and 3 bases from J, the junction contained 0 bases not matched to a gene. This CDR3 is CASSEDRDTGELFF. CDR3 bases: TGTGCCAGCAGTGAGGACAGGGACACCGGGGAGCTGTTTTTT.

V is TRBV9 and J is TRBJ2-5, with 7 bases aligning to TRBD1. CDR1 and CDR2 from the germline V gene are SGDLS and YYNGEE. With V trimmed by 3 bases and J by 3 bases, 5 bases remained unmatched. The CDR3 consists of 14 residues. The CDR3 here is CASSGRQGEETQYF. CDR3 DNA sequence: TGTGCCAGCAGCGGCAGACAGGGAGAAGAGACCCAGTACTTC.

This chain uses TRBV7-6 with TRBJ1-1, with a possible D match to TRBD1 (6 bases). V was cut by 3 bases and J by 3 bases, with 8 bases left in between. This CDR3 has 13 residues. From germline, CDR1 is SGHVS and CDR2 FNYEAQ. Written as DNA, the CDR3 is TGTGCCAGCAGCTTCCGGACAGACACTGAAGCTTTCTTT. Translated: CASSFRTDTEAFF. The full variable domain, with the rest looked up from reference TRBV7-6 and TRBJ1-1, is GAGVSQSPRYKVTKRGQDVALRCDPISGHVSLYWYRQALGQGPEFLTYFNYEAQQDKSGLPNDRFSAERPEGSISTLTIQRTEQRDSAMYRCASSFRTDTEAFFGQGTRLTVV.

This chain links TRBV4-1 with TRBJ2-5, with D uncertain. CDR3 length: 18 residues. The ends were cut back, 2 bases at V and 4 bases at J, with 23 bases in the middle. CDR1 is MGHRA and CDR2 is YSYEKL in the germline V gene. CDR3 in amino acids: CASSQLPSVGPGPETQYF. The CDR3 DNA reads as TGCGCCAGCAGCCAACTGCCGAGTGTAGGCCCCGGCCCAGAGACCCAGTACTTC.

This sequence joins TRBV27 and TRBJ2-5; D remains ambiguous. The CDR3 runs to 14 residues. Looked up from germline, CDR1 is MNHEY and CDR2 is SMNVEV (reference sequence). Trimming left V 3 bases short and J 2 bases short, with 10 bases between. The CDR3, as DNA: TGTGCCAGCAGTTTCACCAGGAGACAAGAGACCCAGTACTTC. This sequence encodes CASSFTRRQETQYF.

The chain recombines TRBV6-5 with TRBJ1-1, with a possible D match to TRBD1 (5 bases). Germline V gives CDR1 MNHEY, CDR2 SVGAGI. The germline V and J ends were trimmed by 5 bases and 5 bases, with 12 bases remaining between them. This CDR3 has 13 residues. The DNA of the CDR3 is TGTGCCAGCAGTCCGGGGCGAGGGACTGAAGCTTTCTTT. Translated, it gives CASSPGRGTEAFF.

The J gene is TRBJ2-4, the V gene TRBV11-2; no firm D call. The germline V gene has CDR1 SGHAT and CDR2 FQNNGV. CDR3 size: 18 residues. Trimming removed 2 bases from V and 4 bases from J, with 21 bases in between. The CDR3 loop is CASSLSLVRGKEKNIQYF. The DNA of the CDR3 is TGTGCCAGCAGCTTATCCCTTGTCCGTGGTAAAGAGAAAAACATTCAGTACTTC.

This clone appeared a single time. This chain links TRBV5-5 with TRBJ1-2, with D possibly matching TRBD1 (5 bases). Trimming shortened V by 0 bases and J by 8 bases, and 14 bases separated the two germline ends. CDR1 and CDR2 from the germline V gene are SGHKS and YYEKEE (reference sequence). This CDR3 contains 14 residues. This chain's CDR3 is CASSLAGAGKGYTF. In nucleotides, the CDR3 is TGTGCCAGCAGCTTGGCCGGGGCAGGAAAAGGCTACACCTTC.

The V call is TRBV10-1, the J call TRBJ2-1; 9 bases align to TRBD2. The V segment lost 4 bases and the J segment 7 bases; nucleotides outside the gene matches: 8. CDR3 length: 15 residues. Germline loops: CDR1 WNHNN, CDR2 SYGVQD (reference sequence). This chain's CDR3 is CASSGVAGVRNEQFF. The CDR3 DNA follows: TGCGCCAGCAGTGGAGTAGCGGGAGTTCGAAATGAGCAGTTCTTC.

The chain joins TRBV30 to TRBJ2-6; D is possibly TRBD1 or TRBD2 (6 bases each). Germline V lookup: CDR1 GTSNPN, CDR2 SVGIG (reference sequence). CDR3 length equals 20 residues. Trimming stripped 7 bases from V and 0 bases from J, with 28 bases between. The CDR3 nucleotides read TGTGCCTCCTCCGAACGCGATTGGAGGGGGTCCCGCTCTGGGGCCAACGTCCTGACTTTC. It translates to CASSERDWRGSRSGANVLTF.